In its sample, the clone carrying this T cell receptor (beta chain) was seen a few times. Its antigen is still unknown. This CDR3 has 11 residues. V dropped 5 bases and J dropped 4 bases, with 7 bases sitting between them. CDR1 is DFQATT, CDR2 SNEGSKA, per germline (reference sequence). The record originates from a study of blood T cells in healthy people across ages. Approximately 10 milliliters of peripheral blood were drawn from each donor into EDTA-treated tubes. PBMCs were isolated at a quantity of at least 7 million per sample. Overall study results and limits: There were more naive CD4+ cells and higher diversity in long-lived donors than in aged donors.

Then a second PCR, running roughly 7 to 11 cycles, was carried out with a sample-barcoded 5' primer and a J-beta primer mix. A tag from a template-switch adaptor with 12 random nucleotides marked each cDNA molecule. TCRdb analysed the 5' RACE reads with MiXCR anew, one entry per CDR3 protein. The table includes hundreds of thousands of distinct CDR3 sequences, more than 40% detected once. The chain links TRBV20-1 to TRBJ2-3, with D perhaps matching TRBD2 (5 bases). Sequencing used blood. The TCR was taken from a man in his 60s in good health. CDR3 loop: CSAQRADTQYF. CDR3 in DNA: TGCAGTGCTCAGAGGGCAGATACGCAGTATTTT.